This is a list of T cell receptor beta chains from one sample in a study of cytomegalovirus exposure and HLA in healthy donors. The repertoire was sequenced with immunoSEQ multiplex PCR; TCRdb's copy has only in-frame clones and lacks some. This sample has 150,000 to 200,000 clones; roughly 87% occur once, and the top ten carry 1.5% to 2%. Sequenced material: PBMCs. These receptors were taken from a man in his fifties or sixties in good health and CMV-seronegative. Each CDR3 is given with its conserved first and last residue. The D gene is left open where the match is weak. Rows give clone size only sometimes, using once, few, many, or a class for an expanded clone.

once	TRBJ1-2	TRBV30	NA	CAWIKAGINYGYTF	TGTGCCTGGATAAAAGCAGGGATTAACTATGGCTACACCTTC
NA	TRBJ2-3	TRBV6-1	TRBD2	CASSDSGSRDTQYF	TGTGCCAGCAGTGACAGCGGGAGTCGGGATACGCAGTATTTT
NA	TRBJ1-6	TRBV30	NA	CAWSVPSSYNSPLHF	TGTGCCTGGAGTGTACCGAGCTCCTATAATTCACCCCTCCACTTT
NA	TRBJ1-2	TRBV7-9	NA	CASSFSQTYGYTF	TGTGCCAGCAGCTTTAGCCAGACCTATGGCTACACCTTC
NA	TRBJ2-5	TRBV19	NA	CASSTLGQIQETQYF	TGTGCCAGTAGTACCCTCGGACAGATCCAAGAGACCCAGTACTTC
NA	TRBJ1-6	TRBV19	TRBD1	CASTGQPNSPLHF	TGTGCCAGTACGGGACAGCCAAATTCACCCCTCCACTTT
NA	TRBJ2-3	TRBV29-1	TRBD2	CSVERGVSTDTQYF	TGCAGCGTTGAACGGGGGGTAAGCACAGATACGCAGTATTTT
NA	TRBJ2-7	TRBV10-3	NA	CAISGLDSSYEQYF	TGTGCCATCAGTGGACTGGACAGCTCCTACGAGCAGTACTTC
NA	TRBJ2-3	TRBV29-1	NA	CSVVLVVGGDTQYF	TGCAGCGTTGTTCTGGTTGTGGGAGGAGATACGCAGTATTTT
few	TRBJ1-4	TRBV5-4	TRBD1	CASSTRDRGRTNEKLFF	TGTGCCAGCAGCACGCGGGACAGGGGGCGAACTAATGAAAAACTGTTTTTT
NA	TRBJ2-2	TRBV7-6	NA	CASSLVSVRGNTGELFF	TGTGCCAGCAGCTTAGTGTCTGTAAGGGGGAACACCGGGGAGCTGTTTTTT
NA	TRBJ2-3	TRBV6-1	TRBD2	CASTRAGGVDTQYF	TGTGCCAGCACCCGAGCGGGAGGGGTAGATACGCAGTATTTT
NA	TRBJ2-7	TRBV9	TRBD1	CASSVGAGGAYEQYF	TGTGCCAGCAGCGTAGGGGCAGGGGGCGCCTACGAGCAGTACTTC
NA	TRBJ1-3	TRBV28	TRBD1	CASSDTGVSGNTIYF	TGTGCCAGCAGTGATACAGGGGTCAGTGGAAACACCATATATTTT
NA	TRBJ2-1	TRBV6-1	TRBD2	CASSEAGLAGLTYNEQFF	TGTGCCAGCAGTGAAGCCGGGCTAGCGGGACTAACCTACAATGAGCAGTTCTTC
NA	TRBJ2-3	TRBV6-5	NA	CASSSTGGFDTQYF	TGTGCCAGCAGTTCGACTGGGGGGTTCGATACGCAGTATTTT
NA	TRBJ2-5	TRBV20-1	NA	CSASWRETQYF	TGCAGTGCTAGCTGGAGGGAGACCCAGTACTTC
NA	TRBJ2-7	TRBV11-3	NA	CASSFEAREGYEQYF	TGTGCCAGCAGCTTCGAAGCGAGAGAAGGCTACGAGCAGTACTTC
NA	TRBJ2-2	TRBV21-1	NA	CASSATTTPTGELFF	TGTGCCAGCAGCGCGACGACTACCCCCACCGGGGAGCTGTTTTTT
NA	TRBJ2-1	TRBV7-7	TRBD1	CASSSLGQGKDEQFF	TGTGCTAGCAGTTCGCTGGGACAGGGAAAAGATGAGCAGTTCTTC